In its sample, the clone carrying this TCR beta chain was seen once. Every patient relapsed after autologous stem cell transplantation, and brentuximab vedotin exposure varied. CDR1 MNHEY and CDR2 SMNVEV come from the germline V gene (reference sequence). The length of the CDR3 is 13 residues. Trimming removed 1 base at V and 4 bases at J, with 8 bases between. Clones were sequenced by immunoSEQ multiplex PCR, and TCRdb holds only the in-frame ones, with some missing. The sample lists about 60,000 clones, more than 75% occurring once. This specimen belongs to a study of PD-1 blockade in classical Hodgkin lymphoma.

This TCR was sampled from a human donor with classical Hodgkin lymphoma. This specimen was peripheral blood mononuclear cells (PBMCs), taken at baseline. V is TRBV27 and J is TRBJ2-7; D gene uncertain. CDR3 region: CASSLWVGYEQYF. The DNA of the CDR3 is TGTGCCAGCAGTTTATGGGTGGGGTACGAGCAGTACTTC.